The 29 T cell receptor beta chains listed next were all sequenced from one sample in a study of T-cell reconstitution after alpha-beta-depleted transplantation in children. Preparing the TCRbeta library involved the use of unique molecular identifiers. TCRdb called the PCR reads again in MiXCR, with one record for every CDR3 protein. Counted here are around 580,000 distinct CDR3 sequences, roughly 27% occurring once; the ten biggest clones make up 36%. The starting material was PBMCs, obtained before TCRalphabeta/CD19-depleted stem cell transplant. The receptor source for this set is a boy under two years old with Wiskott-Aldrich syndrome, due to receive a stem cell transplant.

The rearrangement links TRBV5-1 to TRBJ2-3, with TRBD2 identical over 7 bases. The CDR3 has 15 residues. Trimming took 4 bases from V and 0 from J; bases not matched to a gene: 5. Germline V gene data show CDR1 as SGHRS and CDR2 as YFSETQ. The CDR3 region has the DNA TGCGCCAGCAGCCCGGGGGACTATAGCACAGATACGCAGTATTTT. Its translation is CASSPGDYSTDTQYF.

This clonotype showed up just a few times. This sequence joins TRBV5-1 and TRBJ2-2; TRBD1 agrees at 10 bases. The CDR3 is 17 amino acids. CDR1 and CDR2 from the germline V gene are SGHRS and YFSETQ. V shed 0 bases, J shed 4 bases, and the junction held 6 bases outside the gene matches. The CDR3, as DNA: TGCGCCAGCAGCTTGGCCGGGGGACAGGGGTTCACCGGGGAGCTGTTTTTT. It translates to CASSLAGGQGFTGELFF.

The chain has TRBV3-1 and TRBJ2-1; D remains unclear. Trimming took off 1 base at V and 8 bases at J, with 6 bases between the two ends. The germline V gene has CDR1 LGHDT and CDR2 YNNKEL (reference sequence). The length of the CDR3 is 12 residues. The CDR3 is CASSQVDHEQFF. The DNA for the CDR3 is TGTGCCAGCAGCCAAGTAGATCATGAGCAGTTCTTC.

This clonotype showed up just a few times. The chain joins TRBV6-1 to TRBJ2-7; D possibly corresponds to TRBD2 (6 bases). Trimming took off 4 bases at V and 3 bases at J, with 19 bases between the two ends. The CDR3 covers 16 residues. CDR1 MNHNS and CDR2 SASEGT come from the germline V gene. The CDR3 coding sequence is TGTGCCAGCAGTGTAGGAGGGAGATTGTATTACTACGAGCAGTACTTC. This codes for CASSVGGRLYYYEQYF.

In DNA form, the CDR3 reads TGTGCCAGCAGCTACCCTCTCGGGGCGCCGGGGTCTAATGAAAAACTGTTTTTT. Protein: CASSYPLGAPGSNEKLFF. The gene calls are TRBV6-5 and TRBJ1-4; maybe TRBD1 (5 bases). Germline lookup yields CDR1 MNHEY and CDR2 SVGAGI. The length of the CDR3 is 18 residues. V lost 6 bases and J 3 bases, leaving 23 bases between the germline ends.

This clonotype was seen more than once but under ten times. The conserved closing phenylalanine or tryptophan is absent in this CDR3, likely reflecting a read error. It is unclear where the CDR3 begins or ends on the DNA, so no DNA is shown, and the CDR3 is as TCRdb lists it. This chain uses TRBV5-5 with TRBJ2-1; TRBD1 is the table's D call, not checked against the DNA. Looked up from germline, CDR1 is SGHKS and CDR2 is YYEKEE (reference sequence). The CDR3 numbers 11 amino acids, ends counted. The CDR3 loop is CASSLGGQGLL.

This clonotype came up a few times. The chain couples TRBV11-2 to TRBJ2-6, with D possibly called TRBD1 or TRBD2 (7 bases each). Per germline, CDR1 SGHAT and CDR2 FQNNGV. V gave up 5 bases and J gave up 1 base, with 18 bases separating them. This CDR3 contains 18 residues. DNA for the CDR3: TGTGCCAGCAGCGGGTGGGGACAGCGGGGTTCTGGGGCCAACGTCCTGACTTTC. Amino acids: CASSGWGQRGSGANVLTF.

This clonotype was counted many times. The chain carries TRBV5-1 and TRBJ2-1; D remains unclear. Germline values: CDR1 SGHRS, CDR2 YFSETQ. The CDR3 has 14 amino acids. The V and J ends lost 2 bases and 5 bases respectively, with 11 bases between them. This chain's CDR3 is CASSLTNSNNEQFF. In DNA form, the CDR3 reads TGCGCCAGCAGCTTAACAAATTCGAACAATGAGCAGTTCTTC.

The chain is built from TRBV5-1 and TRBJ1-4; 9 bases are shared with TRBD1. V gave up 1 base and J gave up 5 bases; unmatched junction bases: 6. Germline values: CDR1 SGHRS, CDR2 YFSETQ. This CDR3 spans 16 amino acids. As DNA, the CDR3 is TGCGCCAGCAGCTTGACCACCGGGACAGGGAATGAAAAACTGTTTTTT. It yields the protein CASSLTTGTGNEKLFF.

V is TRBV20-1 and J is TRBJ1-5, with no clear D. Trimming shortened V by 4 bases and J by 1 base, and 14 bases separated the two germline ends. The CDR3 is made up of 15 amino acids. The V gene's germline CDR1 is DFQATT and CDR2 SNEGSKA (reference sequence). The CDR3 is CSATEQRGSNQPQHF. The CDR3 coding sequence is TGCAGTGCTACAGAACAAAGAGGGAGCAATCAGCCCCAGCATTTT.

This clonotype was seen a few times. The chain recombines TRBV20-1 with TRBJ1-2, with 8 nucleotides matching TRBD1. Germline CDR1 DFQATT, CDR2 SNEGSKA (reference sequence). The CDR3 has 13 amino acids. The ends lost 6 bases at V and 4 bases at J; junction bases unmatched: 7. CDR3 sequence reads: CSAYSGGGYGYTF. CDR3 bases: TGCAGTGCGTACTCAGGGGGCGGCTATGGCTACACCTTC.

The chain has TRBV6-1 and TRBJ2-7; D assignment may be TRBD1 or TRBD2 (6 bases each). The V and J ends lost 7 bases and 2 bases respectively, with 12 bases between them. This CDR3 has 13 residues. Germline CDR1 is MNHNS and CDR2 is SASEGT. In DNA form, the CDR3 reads TGTGCCAGCACCTTGGGGGGCGCCTACGAGCAGTACTTC. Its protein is CASTLGGAYEQYF.

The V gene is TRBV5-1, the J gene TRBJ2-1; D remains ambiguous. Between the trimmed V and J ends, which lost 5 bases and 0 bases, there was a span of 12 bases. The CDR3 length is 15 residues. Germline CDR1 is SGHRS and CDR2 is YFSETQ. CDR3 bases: TGCGCCAGCAGGATGGACCGGAGCTCCTACAATGAGCAGTTCTTC. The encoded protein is CASRMDRSSYNEQFF.

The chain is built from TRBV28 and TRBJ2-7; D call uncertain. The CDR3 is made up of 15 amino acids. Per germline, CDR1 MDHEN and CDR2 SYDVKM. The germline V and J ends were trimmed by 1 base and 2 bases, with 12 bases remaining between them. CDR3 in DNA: TGTGCCAGCAGTTTATCCGATATCGAGACCTACGAGCAGTACTTC. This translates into CASSLSDIETYEQYF.

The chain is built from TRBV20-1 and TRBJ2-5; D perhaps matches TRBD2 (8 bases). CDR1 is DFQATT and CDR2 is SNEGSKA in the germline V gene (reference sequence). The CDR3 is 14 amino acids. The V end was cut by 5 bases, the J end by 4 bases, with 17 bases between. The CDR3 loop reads CSAAGGDRAETQYF. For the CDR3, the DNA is TGCAGTGCTGCGGGGGGCGACAGGGCAGAGACCCAGTACTTC.

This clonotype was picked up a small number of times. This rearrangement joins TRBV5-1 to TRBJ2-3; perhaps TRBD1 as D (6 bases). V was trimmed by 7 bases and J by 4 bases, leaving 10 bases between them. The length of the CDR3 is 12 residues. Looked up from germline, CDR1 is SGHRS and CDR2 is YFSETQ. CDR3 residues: CASHTGPDTQYF. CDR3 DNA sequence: TGCGCCAGCCACACAGGGCCAGATACGCAGTATTTT. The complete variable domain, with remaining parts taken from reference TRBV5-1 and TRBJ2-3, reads KAGVTQTPRYLIKTRGQQVTLSCSPISGHRSVSWYQQTPGQGLQFLFEYFSETQRNKGNFPGRFSGRQFSNSRSEMNVSTLELGDSALYLCASHTGPDTQYFGPGTRLTVL.

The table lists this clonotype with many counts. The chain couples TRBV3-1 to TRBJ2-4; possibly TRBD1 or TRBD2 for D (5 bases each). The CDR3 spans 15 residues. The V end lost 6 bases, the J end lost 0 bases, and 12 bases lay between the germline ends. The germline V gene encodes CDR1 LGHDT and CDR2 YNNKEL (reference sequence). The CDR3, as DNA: TGTGCCAGCAGTCCTCGGGGCCTAGCCAAAAACATTCAGTACTTC. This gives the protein CASSPRGLAKNIQYF.

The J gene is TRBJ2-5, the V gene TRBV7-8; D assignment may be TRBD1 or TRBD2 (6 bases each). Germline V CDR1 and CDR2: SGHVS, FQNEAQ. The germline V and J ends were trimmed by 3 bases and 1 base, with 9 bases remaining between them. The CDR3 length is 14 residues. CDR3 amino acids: CASSFGGFQETQYF. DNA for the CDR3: TGTGCCAGCAGCTTCGGGGGCTTCCAAGAGACCCAGTACTTC.

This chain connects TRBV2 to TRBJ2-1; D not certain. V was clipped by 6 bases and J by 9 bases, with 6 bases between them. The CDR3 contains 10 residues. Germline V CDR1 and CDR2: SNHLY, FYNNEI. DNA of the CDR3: TGTGCCAGCAGCCAGATTGAGCAGTTCTTC. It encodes CASSQIEQFF.

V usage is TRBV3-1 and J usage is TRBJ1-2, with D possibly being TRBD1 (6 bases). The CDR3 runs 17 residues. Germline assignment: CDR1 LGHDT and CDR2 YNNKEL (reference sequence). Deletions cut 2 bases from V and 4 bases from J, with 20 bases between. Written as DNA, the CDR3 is TGTGCCAGCAGCCAATTCACAGGGCACCCTTACTTCTATGGCTACACCTTC. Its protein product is CASSQFTGHPYFYGYTF.

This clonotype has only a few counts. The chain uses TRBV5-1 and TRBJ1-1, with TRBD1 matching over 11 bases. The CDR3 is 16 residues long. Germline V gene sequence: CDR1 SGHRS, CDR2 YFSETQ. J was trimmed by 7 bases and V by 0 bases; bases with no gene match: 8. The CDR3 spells CASSLGGQGALLEAFF. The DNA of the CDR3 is TGCGCCAGCAGCTTGGGAGGACAGGGGGCCCTACTTGAAGCTTTCTTT.

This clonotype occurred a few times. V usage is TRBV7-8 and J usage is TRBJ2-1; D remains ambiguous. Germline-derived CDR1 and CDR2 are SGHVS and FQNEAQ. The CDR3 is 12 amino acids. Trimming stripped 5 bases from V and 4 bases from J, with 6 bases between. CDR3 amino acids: CASSTPYNEQFF. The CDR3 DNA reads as TGTGCCAGCAGCACCCCTTACAATGAGCAGTTCTTC.

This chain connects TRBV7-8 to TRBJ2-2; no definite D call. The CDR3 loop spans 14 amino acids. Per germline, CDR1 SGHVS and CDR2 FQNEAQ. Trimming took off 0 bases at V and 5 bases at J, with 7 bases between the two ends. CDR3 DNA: TGTGCCAGCAGCTTAGCCCTAGGGACCGGGGAGCTGTTTTTT. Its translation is CASSLALGTGELFF.

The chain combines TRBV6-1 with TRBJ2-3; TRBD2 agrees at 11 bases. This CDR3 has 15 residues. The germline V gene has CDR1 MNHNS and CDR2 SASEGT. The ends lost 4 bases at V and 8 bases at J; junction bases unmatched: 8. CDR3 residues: CASSAPTSGSFTQYF. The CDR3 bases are TGTGCCAGCAGTGCACCAACTAGCGGGAGTTTTACGCAGTATTTT.

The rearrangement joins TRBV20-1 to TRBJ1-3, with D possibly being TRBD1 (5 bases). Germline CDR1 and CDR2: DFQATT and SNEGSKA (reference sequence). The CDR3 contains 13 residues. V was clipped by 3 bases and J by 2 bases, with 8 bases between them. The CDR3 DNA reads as TGCAGTGCTAGCAGGGATCCTGGAAACACCATATATTTT. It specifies CSASRDPGNTIYF.

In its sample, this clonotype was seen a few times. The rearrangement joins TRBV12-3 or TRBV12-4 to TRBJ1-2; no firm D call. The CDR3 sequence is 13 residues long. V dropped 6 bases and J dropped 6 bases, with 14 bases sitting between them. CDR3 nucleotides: TGTGCCAGCAGGGACTCCGGGAGAGATGGCTACACCTTC. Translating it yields CASRDSGRDGYTF.

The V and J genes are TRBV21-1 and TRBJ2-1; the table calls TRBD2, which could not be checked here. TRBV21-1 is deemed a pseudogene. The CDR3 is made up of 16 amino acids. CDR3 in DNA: TGTGCCAGCAGCAATACCCGGACTAGCGGCTACAATGAGCAGTTCTTC. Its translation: CASSNTRTSGYNEQFF.

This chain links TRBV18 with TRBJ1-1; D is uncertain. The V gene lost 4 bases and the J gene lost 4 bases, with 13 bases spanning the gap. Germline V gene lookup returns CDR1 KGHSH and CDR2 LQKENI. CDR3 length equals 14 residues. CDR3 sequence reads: CASSLQRVSTEAFF. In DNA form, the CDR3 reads TGTGCCAGCTCACTACAACGGGTGAGCACTGAAGCTTTCTTT.

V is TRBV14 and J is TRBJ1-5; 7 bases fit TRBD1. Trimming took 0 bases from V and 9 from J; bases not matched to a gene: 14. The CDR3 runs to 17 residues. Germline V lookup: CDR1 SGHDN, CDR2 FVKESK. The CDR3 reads CASSQDIPQGSMGPQHF. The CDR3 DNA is TGTGCCAGCAGCCAAGACATTCCACAGGGGAGTATGGGGCCCCAGCATTTT.